These 4 T cell receptor beta chains came from one sample sequenced in a study of T cells in Graves' hyperthyroidism and ophthalmopathy. RNA transcripts served as the template for amplifying TCR beta CDR3 regions. HTBI primers were the set used in a first-round RT-PCR of the TCR CDR3. TCRdb re-called the multiplex PCR reads through MiXCR, storing one row per CDR3 protein. The sample has 600,000 or so distinct CDR3 sequences; around 15% are singletons. Sequenced: blood. These receptors were collected from a woman in her twenties or thirties with Graves' hyperthyroidism.

In regard to this clonotype: The junction differs from germline at one of its ends, possibly a read error. The chain recombines TRBV27 with TRBJ2-6; 9 nucleotides agree with TRBD1. Per germline, CDR1 MNHEY and CDR2 SMNVEV (reference sequence). This CDR3 spans 14 amino acids. In DNA form, the CDR3 reads TGTGCCAGCAGTCCTTGGACAGGGGCCAGCGTCCTGACTTTC. This sequence encodes CASSPWTGASVLTF.

The sample holds many counts of this clonotype. The chain recombines TRBV10-3 with TRBJ2-3, with D possibly being TRBD1 (6 bases). The CDR3 covers 17 residues. The germline V gene encodes CDR1 ENHRY and CDR2 SYGVKD. The V end lost 3 bases, the J end lost 2 bases, and 18 bases lay between the germline ends. The CDR3 region is CAISDPDQGRYTDTQYF. For the CDR3, the DNA is TGTGCCATCAGTGACCCCGACCAGGGGAGATACACAGATACGCAGTATTTT.

CDR3 sequence (DNA): TGTGCCAGCAGGGAGGGGACCCAGGGGAACACTGAAGCTTTCTTT. It specifies CASREGTQGNTEAFF. The rearrangement links TRBV28 to TRBJ1-1, with TRBD1 as a possible D gene (5 bases). The CDR3 runs 15 residues. The ends were cut back, 6 bases at V and 1 base at J, with 15 bases in the middle. From germline, CDR1 is MDHEN and CDR2 SYDVKM.

This clonotype was detected many times. V usage is TRBV5-1 and J usage is TRBJ1-1; TRBD1 agrees at 7 bases. V gave up 5 bases and J gave up 3 bases; unmatched junction bases: 4. CDR1 and CDR2 (germline): SGHRS, YFSETQ. CDR3 length: 13 amino acids. CDR3 nucleotides: TGCGCCAGCAGTCTCCAGGGGGACACTGAAGCTTTCTTT. Amino acid sequence: CASSLQGDTEAFF.